These T cell receptor beta chains were read from a single sample in a study of Ad26.COV2.S vaccination and SARS-CoV-2 variants. Generated by immunoSEQ multiplex PCR, the TCRdb table keeps only in-frame clones and is missing some. The sample yields about 430,000 clones, over 75% seen once. Sequenced material: peripheral blood, taken in a trial of Ad26.COV2.S vaccine versus placebo. The source of these receptors is a person aged 18-60 years who received the Ad26.COV2.S COVID-19 vaccine or a placebo. Both conserved end residues are part of each CDR3. The order of the fields is V gene, CDR3 protein.

v_gene: TRBV29-1; CDR3aa: CSVGLLTDTQYF
v_gene: TRBV12-3/TRBV12-4; CDR3aa: CASSLTRSYEQYF
v_gene: TRBV7-9; CDR3aa: CASSLQQGEPSF
v_gene: TRBV3-1/TRBV3-2; CDR3aa: CASSQDMRGSNEKLFF
v_gene: TRBV4-3; CDR3aa: CASSPYQQGYEQYF
v_gene: TRBV6-5; CDR3aa: CASSPGGHGYTF
v_gene: TRBV19; CDR3aa: CASSTRTDSNQPQHF
v_gene: TRBV6-5; CDR3aa: CASSYSTSGSGETQYF
v_gene: TRBV7-9; CDR3aa: CASSLAPTSGGINEQFF
v_gene: TRBV27; CDR3aa: CASTGGTLPPREQFF
v_gene: TRBV5-4; CDR3aa: CASSPGRPGNTIYF
v_gene: TRBV12-5; CDR3aa: CASGWAGLADNEQFF
v_gene: TRBV18; CDR3aa: CASSGREDTEAFF
v_gene: TRBV7-7; CDR3aa: CASSLPGPTNEKLFF
v_gene: TRBV3-1/TRBV3-2; CDR3aa: CASSQERAGNTIYF
v_gene: TRBV6-5; CDR3aa: CASSRQGVRSGYTF
v_gene: TRBV2; CDR3aa: CASRGGGPFNEQFF
v_gene: TRBV10-2; CDR3aa: CASSESHLGQPQHF
v_gene: TRBV5-4; CDR3aa: CASSLPEEGNTEAFF
v_gene: TRBV5-8; CDR3aa: CASSLVSGSTGEQFF
v_gene: TRBV10-3; CDR3aa: CAISGTAASYEQYF
v_gene: TRBV6-8; CDR3aa: CASSRGTEAFF
v_gene: TRBV19; CDR3aa: CASSTSGVSSSYNEQFF
v_gene: TRBV7-9; CDR3aa: CASSPRTDNRIYNEQFF
v_gene: TRBV20-1; CDR3aa: CSASGQGSYNEQFF